The present entry profiles one TCR beta chain with its context. Its antigen remains unidentified. One end of the junction varies from germline; a read error may be responsible. Using a constant-region primer together with ProtoScript II reverse transcriptase, TCR beta cDNA was made from approximately 0.55 ug of total RNA. Three nested multiplex PCR rounds, a slightly modified ARM-PCR method, built the TCR beta libraries. Amplification in the first two PCR rounds was performed using TRBV1-TRBV30 forward primers and a C-beta reverse primer for 9 to 11 cycles each. Via MiXCR, TCRdb re-called the multiplex PCR reads, giving one row per CDR3 protein. The profile covers about 330,000 distinct CDR3 sequences, with approximately 64% appearing a single time and about 6.5% taken by the ten largest. The sample originates from a study of tumor-infiltrating lymphocytes in primary liver carcinoma. Study details: The cohort included men and women aged 30 to 69 years. Sample yields of productive TCRbeta reads, ranging from roughly 3.65 to 7.13 million, were similar across tissue types.

Germline DNA was also extracted, while the blood RNA originated from unsorted whole blood. Overall study findings and caveats: Tumor region pairs overlapped more than did tumor-adjacent and tumor-blood pairs.

The CDR3 length is 17 residues. Looked up from germline, CDR1 is MGHRA and CDR2 is YSYEKL. Material: peripheral blood. The receptor's source is a man aged 40-49 years with primary liver carcinoma and hepatitis B virus infection. This chain joins TRBV4-1 and TRBJ2-5; 8 bases match TRBD2. CDR3 sequence reads: CASCQAPPTGGLGTQYF. The DNA for the CDR3 is TGCGCCAGCTGCCAAGCCCCACCCACGGGAGGGTTGGGGACCCAGTACTTC.